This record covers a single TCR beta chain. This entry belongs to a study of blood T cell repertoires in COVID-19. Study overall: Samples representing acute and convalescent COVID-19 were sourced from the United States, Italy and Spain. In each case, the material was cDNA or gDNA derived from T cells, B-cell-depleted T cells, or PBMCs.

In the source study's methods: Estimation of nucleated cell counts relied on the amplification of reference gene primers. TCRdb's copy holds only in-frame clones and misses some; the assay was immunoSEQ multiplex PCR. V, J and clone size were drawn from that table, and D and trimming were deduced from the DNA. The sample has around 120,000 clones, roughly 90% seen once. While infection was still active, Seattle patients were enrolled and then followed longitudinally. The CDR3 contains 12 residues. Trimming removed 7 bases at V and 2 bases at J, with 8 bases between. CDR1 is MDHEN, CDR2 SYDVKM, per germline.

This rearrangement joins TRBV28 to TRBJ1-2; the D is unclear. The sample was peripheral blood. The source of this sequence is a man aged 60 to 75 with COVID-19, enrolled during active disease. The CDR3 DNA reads TGTGCCAGCACCCTAACCAACTATGGCTACACCTTC. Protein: CASTLTNYGYTF.